Listed below are T cell receptor beta chains from one sample, sequenced in a study of blood T cell repertoires in COVID-19. Profiling relied on immunoSEQ multiplex PCR, and the TCRdb table lists in-frame clones only, not all of them. The table shows 350,000 or so clones, with more than 75% occurring only once. Material: PBMCs or T cells enriched from blood (not recorded which). The receptors come from a woman in her 30s who had recovered from COVID-19. Both conserved end residues are trimmed from each CDR3. Each record gives: J gene, V gene, CDR3 protein.

J: TRBJ2-3
V: TRBV4-2
CDR3: ASSQSPGVDTQY

J: TRBJ2-1
V: TRBV24-1
CDR3: ATSDIRLEGGGDNEQF

J: TRBJ2-5
V: TRBV7-2
CDR3: ASSLSAGLARETQY

J: TRBJ2-4
V: TRBV15
CDR3: ATGTSGTGGNIQY

J: TRBJ1-2
V: TRBV28
CDR3: ASSHRDRGYYGYT

J: TRBJ2-1
V: TRBV2
CDR3: ASSEWEAGGPYEQF

J: TRBJ1-2
V: TRBV2
CDR3: ASTGTVVNYGYT

J: TRBJ2-2
V: TRBV5-4
CDR3: ASRLGGTGNTGELF

J: TRBJ2-7
V: TRBV7-2
CDR3: ASNQGAAYEQY

J: TRBJ1-4
V: TRBV6-5
CDR3: ASSYSTSGRNEKLF

J: TRBJ2-3
V: TRBV3-1/TRBV3-2
CDR3: ASSVGLPGGSDTQY

J: TRBJ2-7
V: TRBV13
CDR3: ASSLARDRDFDEQY

J: TRBJ1-4
V: TRBV3-1/TRBV3-2
CDR3: ASKYGGGTNEKLF

J: TRBJ1-1
V: TRBV30
CDR3: ACPGQGNTEAF

J: TRBJ1-1
V: TRBV11-3
CDR3: ASSRAPSTEAF

J: TRBJ1-5
V: TRBV11-2
CDR3: ASSADRVPNQPQH

J: TRBJ1-1
V: TRBV19
CDR3: ASGRQGDRTEAF

J: TRBJ1-6
V: TRBV9
CDR3: ASSQRGLNSPLH

J: TRBJ2-7
V: TRBV5-1
CDR3: ASSFTRGRFDEQY

J: TRBJ2-5
V: TRBV28
CDR3: ASTQGVQETQY

J: TRBJ1-4
V: TRBV29-1
CDR3: SVEQGAGGANEKLF

J: TRBJ1-6
V: TRBV5-1
CDR3: ASRWTIQGRNSPLH

J: TRBJ1-4
V: TRBV28
CDR3: ASSGEGWGAVGEKLF

J: TRBJ2-2
V: TRBV2
CDR3: ASKERGQSAGELF

J: TRBJ1-3
V: TRBV28
CDR3: ASNTGVGNTIY

J: TRBJ1-3
V: TRBV9
CDR3: ASSAPRRGSSGNTIY

J: TRBJ1-6
V: TRBV2
CDR3: ASSRPGSSYNSPLH

J: TRBJ2-5
V: TRBV11-2
CDR3: ASRKERLRGETQY

J: TRBJ2-1
V: TRBV6-5
CDR3: ASSSGRGQYNEQF

J: TRBJ2-7
V: TRBV28
CDR3: ASSLSRYEQY

J: TRBJ1-4
V: TRBV19
CDR3: ASNPDRDRWNEKLF

J: TRBJ1-1
V: TRBV19
CDR3: ASRDRGEAF

J: TRBJ1-2
V: TRBV6-1
CDR3: ASSEAHRGGYT

J: TRBJ1-2
V: TRBV27
CDR3: ASSFFGQGASNYGYT

J: TRBJ1-4
V: TRBV6-8
CDR3: ASSYSEGQGKSNEKLF

J: TRBJ1-5
V: TRBV6-5
CDR3: ASKDSYGNQPQH

J: TRBJ2-5
V: TRBV5-4
CDR3: ASSLKGLAGAQETQY

J: TRBJ2-7
V: TRBV5-1
CDR3: ASSLEGQTYEQY

J: TRBJ2-3
V: TRBV5-8
CDR3: ASSLAGQSTDTQY

J: TRBJ1-2
V: TRBV6-2/TRBV6-3
CDR3: ASSYLFGTGNLDGYT

J: TRBJ2-3
V: TRBV12-3/TRBV12-4
CDR3: ASSYTDTQY

J: TRBJ1-6
V: TRBV19
CDR3: ASSIPTGNSPLH

J: TRBJ1-1
V: TRBV19
CDR3: ASSIPNMNTEAF

J: TRBJ1-1
V: TRBV9
CDR3: ASSVGGIMMVNTEAF

J: TRBJ2-5
V: TRBV5-5
CDR3: ASSLRREFQTQY

J: TRBJ1-1
V: TRBV5-1
CDR3: ASSWGQGWNTEAF

J: TRBJ1-6
V: TRBV3-1/TRBV3-2
CDR3: ASSQEGVRGTSPLH

J: TRBJ1-5
V: TRBV6-5
CDR3: ASSRQGAQPQH

J: TRBJ1-6
V: TRBV28
CDR3: ASSLPGGNSPLH